This T cell receptor (beta chain) appears in the sequencing data of a study of blood T cell repertoires in COVID-19. Study information: COVID-19 samples collected from the United States, Italy and Spain covered acute and convalescent phases.

The CDR3 length is 14 residues. V was cut by 0 bases and J by 1 base, with 6 bases left in between. Germline assignment: CDR1 MGHDK and CDR2 SYGVNS. Seattle enrolled patients during active infection and tracked them longitudinally. In the original processing: Amplifying reference gene primers gave estimates of nucleated cell counts. Measured with immunoSEQ multiplex PCR; TCRdb has only the in-frame clones, and not every one. The DNA was the basis for D and trimming; V, J and clone size are from that table. This sample has roughly 310,000 clones, with 75% to 90% found just once. The TCR sequence derives from a woman in her 30s with COVID-19, enrolled during active disease. The V and J genes are TRBV25-1 and TRBJ1-1; D remains ambiguous. What was sequenced was peripheral blood. For the CDR3, the DNA is TGTGCCAGCAGTGAATATTTCGGGAACACTGAAGCTTTCTTT. It encodes CASSEYFGNTEAFF.